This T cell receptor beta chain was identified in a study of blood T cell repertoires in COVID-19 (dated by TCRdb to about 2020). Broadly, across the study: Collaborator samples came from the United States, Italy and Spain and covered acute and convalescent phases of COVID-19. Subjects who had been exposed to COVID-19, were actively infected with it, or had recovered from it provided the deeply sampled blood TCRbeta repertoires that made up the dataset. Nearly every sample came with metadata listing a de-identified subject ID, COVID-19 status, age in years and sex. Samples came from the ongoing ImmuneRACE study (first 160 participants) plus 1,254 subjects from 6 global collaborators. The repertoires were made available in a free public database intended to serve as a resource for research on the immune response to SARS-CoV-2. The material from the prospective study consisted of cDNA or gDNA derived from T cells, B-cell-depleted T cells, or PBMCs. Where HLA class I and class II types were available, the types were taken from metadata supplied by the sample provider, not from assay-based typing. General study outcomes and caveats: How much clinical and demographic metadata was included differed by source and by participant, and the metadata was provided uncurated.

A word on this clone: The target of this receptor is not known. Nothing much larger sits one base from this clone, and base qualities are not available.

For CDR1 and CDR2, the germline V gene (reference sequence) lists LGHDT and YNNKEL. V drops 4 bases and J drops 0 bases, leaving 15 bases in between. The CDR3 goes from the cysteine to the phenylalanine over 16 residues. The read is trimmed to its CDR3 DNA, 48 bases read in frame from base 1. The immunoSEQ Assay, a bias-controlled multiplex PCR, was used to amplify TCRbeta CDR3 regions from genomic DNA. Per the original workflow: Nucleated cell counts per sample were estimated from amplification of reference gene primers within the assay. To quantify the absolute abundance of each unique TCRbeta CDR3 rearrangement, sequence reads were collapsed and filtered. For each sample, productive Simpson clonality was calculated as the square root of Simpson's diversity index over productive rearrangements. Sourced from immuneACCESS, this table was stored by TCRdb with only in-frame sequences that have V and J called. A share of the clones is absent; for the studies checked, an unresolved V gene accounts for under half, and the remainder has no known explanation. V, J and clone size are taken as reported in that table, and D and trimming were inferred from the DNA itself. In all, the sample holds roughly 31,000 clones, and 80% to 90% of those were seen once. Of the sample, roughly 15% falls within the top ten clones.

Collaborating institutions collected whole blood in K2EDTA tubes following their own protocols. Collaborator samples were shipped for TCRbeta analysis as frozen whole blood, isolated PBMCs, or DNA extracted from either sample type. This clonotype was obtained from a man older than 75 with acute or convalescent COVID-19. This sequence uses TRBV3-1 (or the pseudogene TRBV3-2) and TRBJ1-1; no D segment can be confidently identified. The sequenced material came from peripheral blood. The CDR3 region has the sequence CASSPPLSDMNTEAFF. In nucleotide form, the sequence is TGTGCCAGCAGCCCCCCCCTGTCAGACATGAACACTGAAGCTTTCTTT.